Following are 17 T cell receptor beta chains from one sample sequenced in a study of T cell responses to AZD1222 COVID-19 vaccine. Clones were read by immunoSEQ multiplex PCR, and TCRdb kept only the in-frame ones, dropping some. The sample carries tens of thousands of clones, 85% to 90% recorded once. The sequences come from peripheral blood, collected 28 days after the second AZD1222 dose. All receptors derive from an adult who received the AZD1222 COVID-19 vaccine.

The rearrangement links TRBV6-5 to TRBJ2-2; 11 bases agree with TRBD1. Germline loops: CDR1 MNHEY, CDR2 SVGAGI. J gave up 7 bases and V 6 bases, and 7 bases lay outside the gene matches. The CDR3 length is 15 residues. The CDR3 coding sequence is TGTGCCAGCAGAACCGGACAGGGGGCCGTCGGGGAGCTGTTTTTT. Translation gives CASRTGQGAVGELFF.

This chain links TRBV10-1 with TRBJ2-7; no clear D. This CDR3 has 16 residues. CDR1 and CDR2 from the germline V gene are WNHNN and SYGVQD (reference sequence). Trimming pared 0 bases from V and 0 bases from J, leaving 12 bases between. CDR3 nucleotide sequence: TGCGCCAGCAGTGAGTCTGCCAGGAGCAGCTCCTACGAGCAGTACTTC. This translates into CASSESARSSSYEQYF.

The genes are TRBV3-1 (or the pseudogene TRBV3-2) and TRBJ1-6; D not certain. V was trimmed by 4 bases and J by 9 bases, leaving 10 bases between them. Germline loops: CDR1 LGHDT, CDR2 YNNKEL (reference sequence). The CDR3 consists of 13 residues. This chain's CDR3 is CASSPGSGSPLHF. The CDR3, as DNA: TGTGCCAGCAGCCCAGGTTCTGGTTCACCCCTCCACTTT.

The genes are TRBV30 and TRBJ2-5, with 7 bases that match TRBD2. Germline CDR1 GTSNPN, CDR2 SVGIG (reference sequence). This CDR3 contains 13 residues. V gave up 0 bases and J gave up 3 bases; unmatched junction bases: 1. The CDR3 here is CAWSVLAEETQYF. In nucleotides, the CDR3 is TGTGCCTGGAGTGTCCTAGCGGAAGAGACCCAGTACTTC.

This clone was seen once. This chain joins TRBV7-3 and TRBJ2-1; the D gene is possibly TRBD2 (5 bases). CDR3 length: 14 residues. V was shortened by 0 bases and J by 6 bases, with 9 bases between the two germline ends. CDR1 and CDR2 from the germline V gene are SGHTA and FQGTGA. CDR3 DNA sequence: TGTGCCAGCAGCTTAACTGGTGGAGGCAATGAGCAGTTCTTC. Protein: CASSLTGGGNEQFF.

The V call is TRBV5-1, the J call TRBJ1-2, with 7 bases that match TRBD1. CDR1 and CDR2 (germline): SGHRS, YFSETQ. CDR3 length equals 15 residues. The V segment lost 10 bases and the J segment 5 bases; nucleotides outside the gene matches: 17. The CDR3 reads CAGRQGLQEQYGYTF. In DNA form, the CDR3 reads TGCGCCGGGAGACAGGGCCTTCAGGAACAGTATGGCTACACCTTC.

This clone showed up just once. The chain joins TRBV4-2 to TRBJ2-1; D gene unclear. Germline V CDR1 and CDR2: LGHNA, YNFKEQ. Trimming pared 0 bases from V and 7 bases from J, leaving 13 bases between. The CDR3 has 15 residues. CDR3 nucleotide sequence: TGTGCCAGCAGCCAAGAAATGGTAGGCTTGAATGAGCAGTTCTTC. It translates to CASSQEMVGLNEQFF.

The chain is built from TRBV5-1 and TRBJ1-4, with D uncertain. Trimming took off 6 bases at V and 4 bases at J, with 16 bases between the two ends. The CDR3 extends over 15 amino acids. Per the germline V gene, CDR1 is SGHRS and CDR2 is YFSETQ. CDR3 sequence: CASTLYGGLNEKLFF. CDR3 nucleotides: TGCGCCAGCACCCTGTATGGTGGGCTTAATGAAAAACTGTTTTTT.

The rearrangement uses TRBV7-9 and TRBJ2-1, with 12 bases matching TRBD2. Looked up from germline, CDR1 is SEHNR and CDR2 is FQNEAQ (reference sequence). V trimming: 2 bases; J trimming: 6 bases; junction bases outside the gene matches: 11. The CDR3 is 18 amino acids. CDR3 protein: CASSLPPRLAGVRNEQFF. The CDR3 DNA is TGTGCCAGCAGCTTACCCCCCCGACTAGCGGGGGTACGCAATGAGCAGTTCTTC.

The V and J genes are TRBV9 and TRBJ2-2; 10 bases align to TRBD2. The junction had 18 bases not matched to a gene; V was cut back by 4 bases and J by 3 bases. CDR1 SGDLS and CDR2 YYNGEE come from the germline V gene. The CDR3 totals 20 residues. The CDR3 coding sequence is TGTGCCAGCAGCCCGCGATTTAATAGCGGGGGGCCGTTGGACACCGGGGAGCTGTTTTTT. It translates to CASSPRFNSGGPLDTGELFF.

The rearrangement links TRBV6-5 to TRBJ2-1, with 8 bases matching TRBD2. CDR1 MNHEY and CDR2 SVGAGI come from the germline V gene. The CDR3 covers 16 residues. The J segment lost 7 bases and the V segment lost 4 bases, leaving 12 bases of the junction unmatched. The CDR3 loop reads CASSSRAGLVYNEQFF. DNA for the CDR3: TGTGCCAGCAGTTCAAGGGCGGGACTAGTATATAATGAGCAGTTCTTC.

The table lists this clone with a count of one. The V and J genes are TRBV3-1 (or the pseudogene TRBV3-2) and TRBJ1-3, with 10 bases fitting TRBD1. The CDR3 length is 20 residues. Germline-derived CDR1 and CDR2 are LGHDT and YNNKEL (reference sequence). The ends lost 2 bases at V and 0 bases at J; junction bases unmatched: 13. CDR3 residues: CASSQPIPGTGDHSGNTIYF. CDR3 nucleotide sequence: TGTGCCAGCAGCCAACCTATCCCCGGGACAGGGGACCACTCTGGAAACACCATATATTTT.

The chain has TRBV5-4 and TRBJ1-1, with D possibly matching TRBD1 (5 bases). CDR3 length: 13 amino acids. The germline V gene encodes CDR1 SGHNT and CDR2 YYREEE (reference sequence). Trimming pared 3 bases from V and 10 bases from J, leaving 16 bases between. DNA of the CDR3: TGTGCCAGCAGCTACCAGGGTGCCGGTGGAGCTTTCTTT. This codes for CASSYQGAGGAFF.

The gene calls are TRBV5-1 and TRBJ2-2; TRBD2 is a possible D gene (6 bases). V lost 1 base and J lost 7, with 14 bases in between. CDR3 length equals 15 residues. Germline-derived CDR1 and CDR2 are SGHRS and YFSETQ. The chain's CDR3 is CASSLTSRDIGELFF. The DNA for the CDR3 is TGCGCCAGCAGCTTGACTAGCCGAGACATCGGGGAGCTGTTTTTT.

The rearrangement links TRBV11-2 to TRBJ1-2; unclear D gene. CDR1 and CDR2 (germline): SGHAT, FQNNGV. Trimming shortened V by 4 bases and J by 6 bases, and 15 bases separated the two germline ends. CDR3 size: 14 residues. CDR3 nucleotides: TGTGCCAGCAGCTCCCTAGACTGGCGCGATGGCTACACCTTC. Encoded protein: CASSSLDWRDGYTF.

A few counts support this clone. The chain combines TRBV6-6 with TRBJ2-7; D is uncertain. V lost 0 bases to trimming and J lost 3 bases, with 15 bases between them. The CDR3 length is 16 residues. Per germline, CDR1 MNHNY and CDR2 SVGAGI (reference sequence). The CDR3: CASSYSQRLVRYEQYF. The CDR3 DNA reads TGTGCCAGCAGTTACTCCCAGAGATTAGTTCGCTACGAGCAGTACTTC.

The genes are TRBV30 and TRBJ2-7, with D maybe TRBD1 (5 bases). There are 17 residues in the CDR3. Trimming shortened V by 4 bases and J by 3 bases, and 25 bases separated the two germline ends. Germline V gene lookup returns CDR1 GTSNPN and CDR2 SVGIG (reference sequence). DNA for the CDR3: TGTGCCTGGACGCAGGGAATGGTCTCACCTCCATACTACGAGCAGTACTTC. This gives the protein CAWTQGMVSPPYYEQYF.